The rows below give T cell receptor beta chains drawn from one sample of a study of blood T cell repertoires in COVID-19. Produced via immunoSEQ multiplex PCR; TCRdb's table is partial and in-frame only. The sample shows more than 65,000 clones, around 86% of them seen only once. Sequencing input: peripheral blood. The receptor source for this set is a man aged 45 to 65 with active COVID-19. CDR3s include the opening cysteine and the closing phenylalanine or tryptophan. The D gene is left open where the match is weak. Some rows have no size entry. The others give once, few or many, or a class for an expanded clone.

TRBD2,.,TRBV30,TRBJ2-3,CAWRGLASTDTQYF
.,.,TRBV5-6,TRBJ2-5,CASSLPGVETQYF
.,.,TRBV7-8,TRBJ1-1,CASSLTRQMNTEAFF
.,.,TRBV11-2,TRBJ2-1,CASTPILTVSYNEQFF
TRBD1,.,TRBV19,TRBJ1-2,CASSVQGGYGYTF
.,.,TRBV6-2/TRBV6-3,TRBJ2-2,CASSYSPGELFF
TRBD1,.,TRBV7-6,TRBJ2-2,CASSSMTGRLGGELFF
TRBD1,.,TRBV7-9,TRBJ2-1,CASSLTGGADEQFF
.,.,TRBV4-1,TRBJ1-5,CASSQDRVNQPQHF
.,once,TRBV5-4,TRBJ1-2,CASSLGDTLSEFYGYTF
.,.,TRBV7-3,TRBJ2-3,CASSSTPSTDTQYF
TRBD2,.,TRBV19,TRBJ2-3,CASSIGLAGGPSPDTQYF
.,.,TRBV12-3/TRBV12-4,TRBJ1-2,CASSPSNYGYTF
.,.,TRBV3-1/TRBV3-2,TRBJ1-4,CASSRRPGALNEKLFF
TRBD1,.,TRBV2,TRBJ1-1,CASTGQGSLNTEAFF
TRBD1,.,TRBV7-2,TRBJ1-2,CASSPPTGGYGYTF
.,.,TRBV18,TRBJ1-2,CASSPGGGKGYTF
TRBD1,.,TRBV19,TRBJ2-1,CASSIPRDRVGEQFF
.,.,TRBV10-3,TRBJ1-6,CAIQADSYNSPLHF
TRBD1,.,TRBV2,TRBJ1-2,CASRGSGTGGYGYTF
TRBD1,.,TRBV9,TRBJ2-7,CASSPRDRGRYEQYF
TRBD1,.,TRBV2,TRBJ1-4,CASNGQGGANEKLFF
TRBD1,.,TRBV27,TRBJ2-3,CASSYSGTGGLGFTDTQYF
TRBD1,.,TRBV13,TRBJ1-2,CASSLQGGVYGYTF
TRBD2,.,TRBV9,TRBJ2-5,CASSVAPVGSGTQETQYF
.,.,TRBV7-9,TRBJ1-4,CASSLGSGAATNEKLFF
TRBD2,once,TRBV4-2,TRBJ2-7,CASSQGLRLAEIYEQYF
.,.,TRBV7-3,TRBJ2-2,CASSPFRTKDTGELFF
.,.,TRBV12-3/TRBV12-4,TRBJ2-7,CASSFGGDYEQYF
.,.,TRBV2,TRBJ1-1,CASSEGHNTEAFF
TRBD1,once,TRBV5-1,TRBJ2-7,CASSMTGTATYEQYF
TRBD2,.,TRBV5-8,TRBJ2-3,CASSFRDYVSDTQYF
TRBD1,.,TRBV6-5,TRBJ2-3,CASSRQGASTDTQYF
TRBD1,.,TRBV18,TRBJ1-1,CASSPGQGLNTEAFF
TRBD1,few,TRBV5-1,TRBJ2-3,CASSRPGQGVDTQYF
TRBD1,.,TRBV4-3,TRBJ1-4,CASSQVGQGGEKLFF
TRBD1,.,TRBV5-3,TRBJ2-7,CARSPLGTSPCGRDRDF
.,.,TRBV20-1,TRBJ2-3,CSAGGSAYTDTQYF
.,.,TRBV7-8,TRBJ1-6,CASSLGALIGSSPLHF
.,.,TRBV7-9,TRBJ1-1,CASRGSLEIRAFF
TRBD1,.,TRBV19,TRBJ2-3,CASSTLPGQGKGTDTQYF
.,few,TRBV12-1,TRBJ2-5,CASSSKRGRETQYF
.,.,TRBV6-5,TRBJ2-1,CASRLYDNEQFF
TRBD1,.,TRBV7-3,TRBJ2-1,CASSQQGLGYNEQFF
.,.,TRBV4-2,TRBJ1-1,CASSQDRVGNTEAFF
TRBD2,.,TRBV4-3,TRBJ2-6,CASSQTSGSGANVLTF
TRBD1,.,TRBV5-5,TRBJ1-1,CASSGGGHTEAFF
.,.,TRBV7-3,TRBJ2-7,CASSFPGTYEQYF
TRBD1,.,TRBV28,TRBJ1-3,CASRDGDRGNTIYF
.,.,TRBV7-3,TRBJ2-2,CASSPTGRAGELFF
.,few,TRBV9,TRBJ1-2,CASSVGQGINYGYTF
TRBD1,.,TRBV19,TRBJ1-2,CASSRGMGQFDGYTF
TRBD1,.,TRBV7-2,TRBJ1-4,CASSPPDRVSEKLFF
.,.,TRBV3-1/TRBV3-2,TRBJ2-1,CASSQGVIVNEQFF
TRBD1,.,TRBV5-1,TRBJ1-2,CASSFPDRVGGYTF